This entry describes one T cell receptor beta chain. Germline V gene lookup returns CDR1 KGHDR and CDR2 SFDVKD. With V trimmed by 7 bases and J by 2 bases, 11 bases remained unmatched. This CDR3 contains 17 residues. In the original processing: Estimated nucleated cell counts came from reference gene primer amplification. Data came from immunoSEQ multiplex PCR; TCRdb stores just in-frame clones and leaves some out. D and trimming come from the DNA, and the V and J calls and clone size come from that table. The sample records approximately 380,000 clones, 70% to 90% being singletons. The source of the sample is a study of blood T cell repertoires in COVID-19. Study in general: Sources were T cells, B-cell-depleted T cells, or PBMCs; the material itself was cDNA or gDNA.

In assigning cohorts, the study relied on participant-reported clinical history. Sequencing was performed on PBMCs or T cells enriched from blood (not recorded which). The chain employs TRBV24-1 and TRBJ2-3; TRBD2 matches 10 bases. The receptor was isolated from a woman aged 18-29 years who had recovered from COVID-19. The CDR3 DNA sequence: TGTGCCACCAGGGGCCCCCTAACTAGCGGGGACACAGATACGCAGTATTTT. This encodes CATRGPLTSGDTDTQYF.